The 27 T cell receptor beta chains below all came from one sample that was sequenced in a study of PD-L1 blockade in urothelial cancer. Time point defined: pretreatment peripheral blood. Method: immunoSEQ multiplex PCR; TCRdb's copy keeps in-frame clones and lacks some. This sample yields about 74,000 clones, of which almost 90% are seen a single time; approximately 4.5% belongs to the top ten. Sequencing used PBMCs, obtained around atezolizumab (anti-PD-L1) treatment. All receptors come from a man between 65 and 85 years old with urothelial cancer.

J is TRBJ2-1 and V is TRBV27, with 8 bases fitting TRBD2. Germline lookup yields CDR1 MNHEY and CDR2 SMNVEV (reference sequence). The junction had 5 bases not matched to a gene; V was cut back by 6 bases and J by 7 bases. This CDR3 comprises 13 residues. CDR3 region: CASRKTSENEQFF. The CDR3 DNA reads TGTGCCAGCAGGAAGACTAGCGAGAATGAGCAGTTCTTC.

The rearrangement joins TRBV28 to TRBJ2-7; D is perhaps TRBD2 (5 bases). Trimming took 7 bases from V and 6 from J, leaving 13 bases between them. Per the germline V gene, CDR1 is MDHEN and CDR2 is SYDVKM. The CDR3 runs 12 residues. The CDR3 nucleotides read TGTGCCAGCACACGGGATCCCGTCGAGCAGTACTTC. Its translation is CASTRDPVEQYF.

The chain recombines TRBV2 with TRBJ1-2, with TRBD1 matching over 7 bases. The CDR3 contains 14 residues. V trimming: 8 bases; J trimming: 4 bases; junction bases outside the gene matches: 10. Germline lookup yields CDR1 SNHLY and CDR2 FYNNEI. Here the CDR3 reads CASEGGGFGYGYTF. DNA of the CDR3: TGTGCCAGCGAAGGGGGCGGGTTTGGCTATGGCTACACCTTC.

The V gene is TRBV15, the J gene TRBJ1-5; TRBD1 aligns across 7 bases. In germline, CDR1 is LNHNV, CDR2 YYDKDF (reference sequence). J lost 1 base, V lost 2 bases, and 8 bases had no gene match. The CDR3 length is 17 residues. CDR3 region: CATSRSMGQLSNQPQHF. The CDR3 DNA follows: TGTGCCACCAGCAGATCCATGGGACAGTTGAGCAATCAGCCCCAGCATTTT.

The V gene is TRBV27, the J gene TRBJ2-7; D not resolved. The V end lost 7 bases, the J end lost 7 bases, and 20 bases lay between the germline ends. The germline CDR1 and CDR2 sequences are MNHEY and SMNVEV (reference sequence). The length of the CDR3 is 14 residues. The CDR3 nucleotides read TGTGCCAGCAAAACCGACACTCGTTTGAATGAGCAGTACTTC. The encoded protein is CASKTDTRLNEQYF.

The chain uses TRBV19 and TRBJ2-1, with D possibly being TRBD1 (6 bases). The CDR3 length is 19 residues. Deletions cut 5 bases from V and 0 bases from J, with 23 bases between. The germline CDR1 and CDR2 sequences are LNHDA and SQIVND (reference sequence). The CDR3 loop is CASSVRGKRKPGSYNEQFF. The CDR3, as DNA: TGTGCCAGTAGTGTAAGGGGGAAGCGGAAGCCCGGCTCCTACAATGAGCAGTTCTTC.

The chain is built from TRBV28 and TRBJ2-1; 7 bases match TRBD2. V lost 2 bases to trimming and J lost 2 bases; unmatched junction nucleotides: 6. CDR3 length equals 16 residues. Germline CDR1 and CDR2: MDHEN and SYDVKM. The DNA for the CDR3 is TGTGCCAGCAGTTTAAGTGGTCTAGCGGCCTACAATGAGCAGTTCTTC. This gives the protein CASSLSGLAAYNEQFF.

V usage is TRBV18 and J usage is TRBJ2-3, with 7 nucleotides matching TRBD2. There are 14 residues in the CDR3. With V trimmed by 1 base and J by 8 bases, 6 bases remained unmatched. CDR1 is KGHSH, CDR2 LQKENI, per germline. CDR3 bases: TGTGCCAGCTCACCACTCGAAAGGGAGGGTACGCAGTATTTT. It specifies CASSPLEREGTQYF.

The CDR3 here is CASSVTSGRGEDTQYF. Here the CDR3 DNA reads TGTGCCAGCAGCGTGACTAGTGGGCGTGGAGAAGATACGCAGTATTTT. V usage is TRBV9 and J usage is TRBJ2-3; D is possibly TRBD2 (6 bases). The CDR3 runs 16 residues. Germline CDR1 is SGDLS and CDR2 is YYNGEE. Trimming stripped 2 bases from V and 5 bases from J, with 18 bases between.

This clone was observed a single time. The J gene is TRBJ2-2, the V gene TRBV29-1; D not certain. The CDR3 has 15 amino acids. V was shortened by 7 bases and J by 0 bases, with 15 bases between the two germline ends. CDR1 and CDR2 from the germline V gene are SQVTM and ANQGSEA. CDR3 loop: CSAGSGTANTGELFF. The DNA for the CDR3 is TGCAGCGCCGGTAGTGGTACCGCGAACACCGGGGAGCTGTTTTTT.

The chain recombines TRBV7-3 with TRBJ2-1, with 12 nucleotides matching TRBD2. With V trimmed by 3 bases and J by 4 bases, 4 bases remained unmatched. Germline values: CDR1 SGHTA, CDR2 FQGTGA. This CDR3 contains 16 residues. CDR3 region: CASSFLAGGRYNEQFF. In DNA, the CDR3 is TGTGCCAGCAGCTTTCTAGCGGGAGGGAGGTACAATGAGCAGTTCTTC.

The chain couples TRBV25-1 to TRBJ2-7; 10 bases align to TRBD1. Germline-derived CDR1 and CDR2 are MGHDK and SYGVNS. The CDR3 has 14 residues. V shed 1 base and J 4 bases; nucleotides not matched to a gene: 1. CDR3 sequence reads: CASSEWDRGYEQYF. The CDR3 DNA is TGTGCCAGCAGTGAATGGGACAGGGGTTACGAGCAGTACTTC.

V and J are TRBV19 and TRBJ1-1, with D tentatively TRBD1 (5 bases). Between the trimmed V and J ends, which lost 5 bases and 5 bases, there was a span of 24 bases. Germline CDR1 and CDR2: LNHDA and SQIVND (reference sequence). The CDR3 sequence is 17 residues long. CDR3 DNA: TGTGCCAGTAGTCCCCCCCCAATCTCAGGGTTACGAACTGAAGCTTTCTTT. Its protein is CASSPPPISGLRTEAFF.

The V call is TRBV9, the J call TRBJ1-2, with 8 bases aligning to TRBD1. This CDR3 is 18 amino acids long. V gave up 3 bases and J gave up 1 base; unmatched junction bases: 14. Germline V lookup: CDR1 SGDLS, CDR2 YYNGEE. CDR3 protein: CASSARGDRSGFNYGYTF. CDR3 coding DNA: TGTGCCAGCAGCGCCCGTGGGGACAGGTCAGGATTTAACTATGGCTACACCTTC.

The chain couples TRBV18 to TRBJ1-1; 8 bases align to TRBD1. CDR1 and CDR2 from the germline V gene are KGHSH and LQKENI. V was clipped by 5 bases and J by 3 bases; unmatched bases: 11. The CDR3 sequence is 16 residues long. CDR3 bases: TGTGCCAGCTCATCGGGCACAGGGGGAGGGGACACTGAAGCTTTCTTT. It encodes CASSSGTGGGDTEAFF.

This clone appeared once. The genes are TRBV6-6 and TRBJ1-2, with 9 bases lining up with TRBD1. V shed 5 bases, J shed 7 bases, and the junction held 5 bases outside the gene matches. The germline gives CDR1 MNHNY, CDR2 SVGAGI (reference sequence). The CDR3 runs 13 residues. CDR3 protein: CASSDTGGGGYTF. The DNA of the CDR3 is TGTGCCAGCAGTGACACAGGGGGCGGTGGCTACACCTTC.

The rearrangement links TRBV11-2 to TRBJ2-5, with a possible D match to TRBD2 (5 bases). This CDR3 is 13 amino acids long. The germline V gene has CDR1 SGHAT and CDR2 FQNNGV. Trimming took off 6 bases at V and 2 bases at J, with 10 bases between the two ends. The CDR3 nucleotides read TGTGCCAGCAGATGGAGGCTACAAGAGACCCAGTACTTC. Translating gives CASRWRLQETQYF.

CDR3 nucleotides: TGTGCCAGCAGCTTAAGGGGACTAGCGGGGTACAATGAGCAGTTCTTC. Its protein is CASSLRGLAGYNEQFF. The chain links TRBV7-3 to TRBJ2-1, with 13 nucleotides matching TRBD2. The germline gives CDR1 SGHTA, CDR2 FQGTGA. CDR3 length: 16 residues. Trimming cost V 1 base and J 4 bases; bases outside gene matches: 1.

V usage is TRBV7-9 and J usage is TRBJ2-2, with no clear D. The CDR3 spans 12 residues. Germline lookup yields CDR1 SEHNR and CDR2 FQNEAQ (reference sequence). With 5 bases removed from V and 7 bases from J, the gap between germline ends came to 8 bases. CDR3 nucleotides: TGTGCCAGCAGCCCTCGTATCGGGGAGCTGTTTTTT. This encodes CASSPRIGELFF.

The chain recombines TRBV6-5 with TRBJ1-2, with D maybe TRBD1 (5 bases). Germline V gives CDR1 MNHEY, CDR2 SVGAGI. CDR3 length equals 12 residues. V lost 1 base to trimming and J lost 8 bases, with 8 bases between them. The CDR3: CASSYWGEGYTF. The CDR3 DNA reads TGTGCCAGCAGTTACTGGGGGGAGGGCTACACCTTC.

This clone was seen more than once but under ten times. V and J are TRBV28 and TRBJ2-7; TRBD1 aligns across 8 bases. This CDR3 is 14 amino acids long. Germline lookup yields CDR1 MDHEN and CDR2 SYDVKM. J gave up 0 bases and V 8 bases, and 6 bases lay outside the gene matches. The DNA for the CDR3 is TGTGCCAGCGGAGGGACAGGCCCCTCCTACGAGCAGTACTTC. Its translation: CASGGTGPSYEQYF.

The chain joins TRBV5-6 to TRBJ1-1; TRBD1 matches 8 bases. This CDR3 is built from 15 residues. Germline V lookup: CDR1 SGHDT, CDR2 YYEEEE. V was clipped by 3 bases and J by 4 bases; unmatched bases: 8. The CDR3 DNA reads as TGTGCCAGCAGCTGGGCCGACAGGGGTCCCACTGAAGCTTTCTTT. Translating gives CASSWADRGPTEAFF.

V is TRBV29-1 and J is TRBJ2-7; possible D gene TRBD2, 7 bases. Germline V gene data show CDR1 as SQVTM and CDR2 as ANQGSEA. The CDR3 extends over 14 amino acids. The ends were cut back, 4 bases at V and 2 bases at J, with 15 bases in the middle. For the CDR3, the DNA is TGCAGCGTTGTGTCGGGGCGGGGGCCCTACGAGCAGTACTTC. Translation gives CSVVSGRGPYEQYF.

A few counts support this clone. The rearrangement uses TRBV30 and TRBJ2-3; no clear D. The V end was cut by 5 bases, the J end by 6 bases, with 12 bases between. This CDR3 has 12 amino acids. The germline V gene encodes CDR1 GTSNPN and CDR2 SVGIG (reference sequence). This CDR3 reads CAWSLTRDTQYF. In DNA form, the CDR3 reads TGTGCCTGGTCCCTAACGCGGGATACGCAGTATTTT.

This clone was detected once. The genes are TRBV18 and TRBJ2-5, with 13 bases matching TRBD2. J was trimmed by 2 bases and V by 2 bases; bases with no gene match: 8. The CDR3 totals 18 residues. Germline CDR1 and CDR2: KGHSH and LQKENI. CDR3 DNA: TGTGCCAGCTCACCAGGACTAGCGGGAGTAGGGGCACAAGAGACCCAGTACTTC. It translates to CASSPGLAGVGAQETQYF.

The rearrangement links TRBV5-6 to TRBJ2-7, with TRBD1 matching 7 bases. V was clipped by 5 bases and J by 0 bases; unmatched bases: 8. CDR1 and CDR2 from the germline V gene are SGHDT and YYEEEE. CDR3 size: 15 residues. The CDR3 bases are TGTGCCAGCAGTTACAGGGGCCTTGACTCCTACGAGCAGTACTTC. Translating gives CASSYRGLDSYEQYF.

The rearrangement links TRBV5-4 to TRBJ2-3; D call uncertain. The germline V gene encodes CDR1 SGHNT and CDR2 YYREEE (reference sequence). The CDR3 extends over 14 amino acids. V lost 2 bases, J lost 0 bases, and 7 bases lay in between. DNA of the CDR3: TGTGCCAGCAGCTTCAGAATGAGCACAGATACGCAGTATTTT. Translating gives CASSFRMSTDTQYF.